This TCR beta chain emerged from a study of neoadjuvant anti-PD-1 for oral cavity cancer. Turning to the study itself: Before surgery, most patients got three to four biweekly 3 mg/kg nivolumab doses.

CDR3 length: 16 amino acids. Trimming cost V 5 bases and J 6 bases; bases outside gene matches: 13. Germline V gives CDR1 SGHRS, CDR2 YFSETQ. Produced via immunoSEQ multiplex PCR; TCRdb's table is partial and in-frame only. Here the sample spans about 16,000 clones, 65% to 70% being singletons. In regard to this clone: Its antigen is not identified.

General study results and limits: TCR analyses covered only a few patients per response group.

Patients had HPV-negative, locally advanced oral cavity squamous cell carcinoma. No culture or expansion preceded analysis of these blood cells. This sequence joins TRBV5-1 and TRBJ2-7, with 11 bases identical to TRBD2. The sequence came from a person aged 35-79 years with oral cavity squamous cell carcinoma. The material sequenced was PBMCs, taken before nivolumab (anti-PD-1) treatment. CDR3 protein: CASRDRLAGTVGEQYF. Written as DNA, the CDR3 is TGCGCCAGCAGAGACCGACTAGCGGGGACCGTCGGCGAGCAGTACTTC.